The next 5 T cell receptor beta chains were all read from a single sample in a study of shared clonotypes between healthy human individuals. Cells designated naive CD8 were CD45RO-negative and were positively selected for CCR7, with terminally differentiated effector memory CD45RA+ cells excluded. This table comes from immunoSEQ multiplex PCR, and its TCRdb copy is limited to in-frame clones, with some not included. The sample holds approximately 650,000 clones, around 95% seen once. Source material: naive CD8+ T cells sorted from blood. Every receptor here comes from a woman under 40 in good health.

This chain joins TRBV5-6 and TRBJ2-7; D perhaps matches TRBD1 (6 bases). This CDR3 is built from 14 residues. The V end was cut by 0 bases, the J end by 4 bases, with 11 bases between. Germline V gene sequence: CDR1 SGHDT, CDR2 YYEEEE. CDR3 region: CASSLDLQGYEQYF. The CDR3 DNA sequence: TGTGCCAGCAGCTTGGATTTACAGGGATACGAGCAGTACTTC.

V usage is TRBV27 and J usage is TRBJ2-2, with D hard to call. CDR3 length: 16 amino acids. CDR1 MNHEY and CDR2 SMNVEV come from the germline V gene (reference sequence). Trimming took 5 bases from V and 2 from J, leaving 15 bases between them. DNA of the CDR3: TGTGCCAGCAGTAAAAACTCCCCGGTAAACACCGGGGAGCTGTTTTTT. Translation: CASSKNSPVNTGELFF.

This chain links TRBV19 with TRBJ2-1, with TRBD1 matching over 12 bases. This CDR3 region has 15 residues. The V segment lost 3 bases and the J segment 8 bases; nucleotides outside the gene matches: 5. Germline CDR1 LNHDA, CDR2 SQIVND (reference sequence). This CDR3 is CASSMGQGARDEQFF. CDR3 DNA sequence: TGTGCCAGTAGTATGGGACAGGGGGCAAGGGATGAGCAGTTCTTC.

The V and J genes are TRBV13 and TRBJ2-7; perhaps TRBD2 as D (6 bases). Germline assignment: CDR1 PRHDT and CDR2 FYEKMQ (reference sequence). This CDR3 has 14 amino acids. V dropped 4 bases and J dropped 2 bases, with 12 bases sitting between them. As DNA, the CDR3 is TGTGCCAGCAGCTCATCCGGGAGACCCTACGAGCAGTACTTC. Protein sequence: CASSSSGRPYEQYF.

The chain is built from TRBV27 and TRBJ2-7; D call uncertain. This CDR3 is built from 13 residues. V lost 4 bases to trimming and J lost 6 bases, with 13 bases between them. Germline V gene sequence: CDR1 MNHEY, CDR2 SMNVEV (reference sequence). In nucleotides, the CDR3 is TGTGCCAGCAGTTATCCCGGGTTGGCCGAGCAGTACTTC. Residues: CASSYPGLAEQYF.